The 22 T cell receptor beta chains given below trace back to one sample, sequenced in a study of cytomegalovirus exposure and HLA in healthy donors. Primers for the PCR totalled 60 Vbeta and 13 Jbeta. The protocol was immunoSEQ multiplex PCR, while the TCRdb copy is restricted to in-frame clones and leaves out a portion. The sample has some 250,000 clones, 82% seen once. The material sequenced was PBMCs. The source of these receptors is a woman between 40 and 50 years old in good health and CMV-seropositive.

V usage is TRBV28 and J usage is TRBJ2-7; perhaps TRBD1 as D (6 bases). V lost 7 bases to trimming and J lost 6 bases, with 13 bases between them. Per germline, CDR1 MDHEN and CDR2 SYDVKM. This CDR3 comprises 12 residues. Written as DNA, the CDR3 is TGTGCCAGCACCGGACTGACAGGCGAGCAGTACTTC. It encodes CASTGLTGEQYF.

V is TRBV7-9 and J is TRBJ1-2; no clear D gene. Germline CDR1 and CDR2: SEHNR and FQNEAQ (reference sequence). Trimming cost V 4 bases and J 4 bases, with 7 bases left between them. The CDR3 runs to 12 residues. The DNA of the CDR3 is TGTGCCAGCAGCTCGGACTTCTATGGCTACACCTTC. Protein: CASSSDFYGYTF. Together with reference TRBV7-9 and TRBJ1-2, the CDR3 gives the full variable domain: DTGVSQNPRHKITKRGQNVTFRCDPISEHNRLYWYRQTLGQGPEFLTYFQNEAQLEKSRLLSDRFSAERPKGSFSTLEIQRTEQGDSAMYLCASSSDFYGYTFGSGTRLTVV.

The V call is TRBV30, the J call TRBJ2-1, with 7 positions matching TRBD1. The CDR3 runs 15 residues. Germline V gene data show CDR1 as GTSNPN and CDR2 as SVGIG (reference sequence). V was pared by 3 bases and J by 9 bases, with 14 bases of the junction left unmatched. CDR3 DNA: TGTGCCTGGAGCCCGGGTAGGGGGCGAAGGTTTGAGCAGTTCTTC. It specifies CAWSPGRGRRFEQFF.

The genes are TRBV20-1 and TRBJ1-2, with D hard to call. The germline V and J ends were trimmed by 5 bases and 8 bases, with 12 bases remaining between them. Germline assignment: CDR1 DFQATT and CDR2 SNEGSKA (reference sequence). The CDR3 covers 11 residues. CDR3 coding DNA: TGCAGTGCTCCGGGGATTCGGGGCTACACCTTC. Protein sequence: CSAPGIRGYTF.

The J gene is TRBJ2-3, the V gene TRBV19; possibly TRBD2 for D (6 bases). With 7 bases removed from V and 2 bases from J, the gap between germline ends came to 16 bases. Per the germline V gene, CDR1 is LNHDA and CDR2 is SQIVND (reference sequence). CDR3 length: 15 amino acids. CDR3 sequence reads: CASMLEGDYTDTQYF. The CDR3 region has the DNA TGTGCCAGTATGTTGGAGGGCGACTACACAGATACGCAGTATTTT. The full variable domain, in which reference TRBV19 and TRBJ2-3 provide the parts outside the CDR3, is DGGITQSPKYLFRKEGQNVTLSCEQNLNHDAMYWYRQDPGQGLRLIYYSQIVNDFQKGDIAEGYSVSREKKESFPLTVTSAQKNPTAFYLCASMLEGDYTDTQYFGPGTRLTVL.

The chain is built from TRBV6-1 and TRBJ2-5; tentatively, D is TRBD2 (6 bases). This CDR3 has 16 amino acids. The V end was cut by 1 base, the J end by 2 bases, with 14 bases between. The germline V gene has CDR1 MNHNS and CDR2 SASEGT. The CDR3 nucleotides are TGTGCCAGCAGTGAAGGTGTACTAGCTTGGCAAGAGACCCAGTACTTC. Residues: CASSEGVLAWQETQYF.

This clone has only one observation. The gene calls are TRBV19 and TRBJ1-2; D ambiguous. The CDR3 spans 14 residues. Trimming pared 1 base from V and 5 bases from J, leaving 11 bases between. Germline V gene lookup returns CDR1 LNHDA and CDR2 SQIVND (reference sequence). This chain's CDR3 is CASSIGGSLYGYTF. In DNA form, the CDR3 reads TGTGCCAGTAGTATAGGTGGCAGTCTTTATGGCTACACCTTC.

In its sample, this clone was seen once. J is TRBJ2-7 and V is TRBV5-4, with 14 positions matching TRBD2. J gave up 0 bases and V 4 bases, and 9 bases lay outside the gene matches. CDR3 length equals 18 residues. CDR1 and CDR2 from the germline V gene are SGHNT and YYREEE (reference sequence). The CDR3 sequence: CASSPSTSGGAISYEQYF. The CDR3 nucleotides read TGTGCCAGCAGCCCCTCGACTAGCGGGGGGGCAATCTCCTACGAGCAGTACTTC.

This clone was seen a single time. The chain has TRBV10-3 and TRBJ2-1; 9 bases line up with TRBD2. CDR1 ENHRY and CDR2 SYGVKD come from the germline V gene. The CDR3 contains 13 residues. V lost 6 bases to trimming and J lost 6 bases; unmatched junction nucleotides: 3. The CDR3 DNA reads TGTGCCATCAGGGGACTAGCCCCCAATGAGCAGTTCTTC. Translated, it gives CAIRGLAPNEQFF.

The chain uses TRBV30 and TRBJ2-3; D not resolved. The CDR3 length is 15 residues. The germline V and J ends were trimmed by 0 bases and 0 bases, with 10 bases remaining between them. Germline V gene data show CDR1 as GTSNPN and CDR2 as SVGIG (reference sequence). The CDR3: CAWSVFVSSTDTQYF. For the CDR3, the DNA is TGTGCCTGGAGTGTATTCGTATCTAGCACAGATACGCAGTATTTT.

The CDR3 loop reads CASSIGIRGKAGYTF. In DNA, the CDR3 is TGTGCCAGTAGTATAGGAATTAGAGGGAAGGCGGGCTACACCTTC. J is TRBJ1-2 and V is TRBV19, with D unclear. The V end lost 1 base, the J end lost 8 bases, and 17 bases lay between the germline ends. The CDR3 sequence is 15 residues long. Germline CDR1 reads LNHDA; CDR2 reads SQIVND (reference sequence).

This chain connects TRBV5-8 to TRBJ2-2, with a tentative D call TRBD1 (7 bases). Germline loops: CDR1 SGHTS, CDR2 YDEGEE. Trimming pared 1 base from V and 0 bases from J, leaving 13 bases between. CDR3 length: 17 residues. The DNA for the CDR3 is TGTGCCAGCAGCTTGTTCGGCGGGACAGCGAACACCGGGGAGCTGTTTTTT. Protein product: CASSLFGGTANTGELFF.

V usage is TRBV19 and J usage is TRBJ1-6; TRBD1 agrees at 8 bases. Trimming cost V 4 bases and J 5 bases; bases outside gene matches: 4. Germline V lookup: CDR1 LNHDA, CDR2 SQIVND (reference sequence). CDR3 length equals 15 residues. Written as DNA, the CDR3 is TGTGCCAGTAGTACAGGGGGCGCAGATAATTCACCCCTCCACTTT. As protein: CASSTGGADNSPLHF.

A remark on this clone: A read error may produce the germline difference seen at one junction end. The V and J genes are TRBV7-9 and TRBJ1-2; 9 nucleotides align to TRBD1. CDR3 length: 16 residues. Germline V gene data show CDR1 as SEHNR and CDR2 as FQNEAQ (reference sequence). Here the CDR3 reads CSSLRYSGTGTGGYTF. DNA for the CDR3: TGTTCCAGCCTCCGATATTCCGGGACAGGGACAGGTGGCTACACCTTC.

The J gene is TRBJ2-3, the V gene TRBV7-9; 11 bases map to TRBD2. With V trimmed by 4 bases and J by 2 bases, 5 bases remained unmatched. CDR3 length: 16 amino acids. CDR1 and CDR2 from the germline V gene are SEHNR and FQNEAQ (reference sequence). The CDR3 region is CASSSRLAGNTDTQYF. CDR3 DNA: TGTGCCAGCAGCTCACGACTAGCGGGGAACACAGATACGCAGTATTTT.

The V call is TRBV9, the J call TRBJ2-5; D perhaps matches TRBD1 (5 bases). V lost 0 bases to trimming and J lost 5 bases, with 14 bases between them. This CDR3 has 15 residues. The germline CDR1 and CDR2 sequences are SGDLS and YYNGEE. CDR3 region: CASSVGGGRWETQYF. The CDR3, as DNA: TGTGCCAGCAGCGTAGGGGGCGGTCGATGGGAGACCCAGTACTTC.

This clone was seen more than once but under ten times. In DNA, the CDR3 is TGTGCCAGCAGCGAGAGAGAGCCCAGGGTTCCGGGCGCCGGGGAGCTGTTTTTT. This sequence encodes CASSEREPRVPGAGELFF. This chain links TRBV9 with TRBJ2-2; perhaps TRBD1 as D (5 bases). This CDR3 region has 18 residues. The V end lost 3 bases, the J end lost 6 bases, and 24 bases lay between the germline ends. Germline-derived CDR1 and CDR2 are SGDLS and YYNGEE.

This clone has just a few counts. This chain links TRBV7-8 with TRBJ2-1; TRBD2 matches 7 bases. The CDR3 runs 16 residues. Per the germline V gene, CDR1 is SGHVS and CDR2 is FQNEAQ. V gave up 1 base and J gave up 5 bases; unmatched junction bases: 8. Here the CDR3 DNA reads TGTGCCAGCAGCTTAGTGGCGAGCGGGGCAGACAATGAGCAGTTCTTC. Translated, it gives CASSLVASGADNEQFF.

This chain uses TRBV10-3 with TRBJ2-7; the D gene is possibly TRBD2 (6 bases). CDR3 length equals 15 residues. Germline V gene sequence: CDR1 ENHRY, CDR2 SYGVKD. Trimming cost V 3 bases and J 7 bases, with 19 bases left between them. The DNA for the CDR3 is TGTGCCATCAGTGACCCCCCGCGGGACCTGTCGGAGCAGTACTTC. This codes for CAISDPPRDLSEQYF.

A remark on this clone: One end of the junction does not line up with germline, which may come from a read error. This sequence joins TRBV27 and TRBJ2-7, with 7 bases fitting TRBD1. This CDR3 is 16 amino acids long. CDR1 is MNHEY and CDR2 is SMNVEV in the germline V gene (reference sequence). Here the CDR3 reads CASSISTDRALYEQYF. The CDR3 bases are TGTGCCAGCAGTATATCGACCGACAGGGCCCTCTACGAGCAGTACTTC.

The chain joins TRBV13 to TRBJ2-5; 7 nucleotides agree with TRBD2. The end of the DNA is better explained by TRBJ2-7, so the J call may be wrong. CDR1 PRHDT and CDR2 FYEKMQ come from the germline V gene (reference sequence). The CDR3 is made up of 13 amino acids. The CDR3 reads CASAAGVRYEQYF. The DNA for the CDR3 is TGTGCCAGCGCCGCGGGGGTCCGGTACGAGCAGTACTTC.

The chain employs TRBV6-5 and TRBJ2-5; 7 bases map to TRBD2. From germline, CDR1 is MNHEY and CDR2 SVGAGI. CDR3 length: 15 residues. Losses at the gene ends were 9 bases for V and 4 bases for J; bases not matched to a gene: 14. The CDR3 DNA reads TGTGCCAGTGGGCTTCTCGGAGCGGGGTTAGAGACCCAGTACTTC. It specifies CASGLLGAGLETQYF.